The next 16 T cell receptor beta chains were all read from a single sample in a study of blood T cell repertoires in COVID-19 (dated by TCRdb to between 2020 and 2021). The library was obtained by the immunoSEQ multiplex PCR assay. Here the immuneACCESS table is served through TCRdb, limited to in-frame sequences with V and J called. Missing clones are a known gap in these copies; in checked studies unresolved V genes cover under half, and the rest lacks a known reason. This sample is represented by 250,000 or so clones; roughly 82% of them were singletons. The ten largest clonotypes hold 2% to 2.5% of the sample. Sequencing used PBMCs or T cells enriched from blood (not recorded which). The receptors stem from a woman in her forties or fifties who had recovered from COVID-19.

This chain joins TRBV7-9 and TRBJ1-1, with 10 bases fitting TRBD1. After removal of 1 base from V and 3 bases from J, the junction contained 8 bases not matched to a gene. CDR1 is SEHNR and CDR2 is FQNEAQ in the germline V gene (reference sequence). The CDR3 spans 17 residues. The DNA of the CDR3 is TGTGCCAGCAGCTTAGTGACAGGGGGCGCATCGGACACTGAAGCTTTCTTT. Translating gives CASSLVTGGASDTEAFF.

CDR3 coding DNA: TGTGCCAGCAGTCACTTTGCTAGCGGGGTGGTCGATGAGCAGTTCTTC. It codes for CASSHFASGVVDEQFF. This chain connects TRBV6-2 or TRBV6-3 to TRBJ2-1; the match to TRBD2 covers 9 bases. Germline trimming cut 5 bases from V and 8 bases from J; bases unmatched to any gene: 13. The germline CDR1 and CDR2 sequences are MNHEY and SVGEGT. The length of the CDR3 is 16 residues.

The chain has TRBV9 and TRBJ2-5; possibly TRBD1 for D (6 bases). V was pared by 3 bases and J by 5 bases, with 11 bases between. The CDR3 runs 13 residues. CDR1 and CDR2 from the germline V gene are SGDLS and YYNGEE. This CDR3 is CASSGGPLETQYF. CDR3 nucleotides: TGTGCCAGCAGCGGGGGGCCTCTCGAGACCCAGTACTTC.

This rearrangement joins TRBV30 to TRBJ2-3; 11 positions agree with TRBD2. With 1 base clipped from V and 0 bases from J, the junction kept 3 bases outside the gene matches. Germline V gene lookup returns CDR1 GTSNPN and CDR2 SVGIG (reference sequence). This CDR3 is built from 16 residues. The CDR3 sequence is CAWSGLAGSSTDTQYF. The CDR3 DNA reads TGTGCCTGGAGTGGACTAGCGGGGAGTAGCACAGATACGCAGTATTTT. The whole variable domain, filled in from reference TRBV30 and TRBJ2-3, reads SQTIHQWPATLVQPVGSPLSLECTVEGTSNPNLYWYRQAAGRGLQLLFYSVGIGQISSEVPQNLSASRPQDRQFILSSKKLLLSDSGFYLCAWSGLAGSSTDTQYFGPGTRLTVL.

V usage is TRBV5-4 and J usage is TRBJ1-1, with D unresolved. The CDR3 spans 15 residues. Germline CDR1 is SGHNT and CDR2 is YYREEE (reference sequence). V was pared by 1 base and J by 3 bases, with 13 bases between. The CDR3 DNA follows: TGTGCCAGCAGCTTGATAAGTGCAGGTCACACTGAAGCTTTCTTT. Translation: CASSLISAGHTEAFF.

The chain recombines TRBV29-1 with TRBJ2-3, with D unresolved. Germline V gene lookup returns CDR1 SQVTM and CDR2 ANQGSEA. The CDR3 contains 12 residues. With 5 bases removed from V and 2 bases from J, the gap between germline ends came to 8 bases. CDR3 amino acids: CSVIVTTDTQYF. CDR3 DNA sequence: TGCAGCGTTATAGTTACCACAGATACGCAGTATTTT.

The CDR3 protein is CASSEWGGRGGSEAFF. The CDR3 DNA follows: TGTGCCAGCAGTGAATGGGGTGGCAGGGGTGGGTCTGAAGCTTTCTTT. The chain is built from TRBV25-1 and TRBJ1-1; D might be TRBD1 (6 bases). Trimming shortened V by 1 base and J by 6 bases, and 18 bases separated the two germline ends. The length of the CDR3 is 16 residues. Germline V gives CDR1 MGHDK, CDR2 SYGVNS.

V and J are TRBV9 and TRBJ2-7, with D possibly matching TRBD2 (5 bases). CDR1 and CDR2 (germline): SGDLS, YYNGEE. The CDR3 extends over 15 amino acids. Deletions cut 5 bases from V and 1 base from J, with 16 bases between. The CDR3 is CASSPTSGSSYEQYF. The CDR3, as DNA: TGTGCCAGCAGTCCAACAAGCGGTTCTTCCTACGAGCAGTACTTC.

The chain has TRBV14 and TRBJ1-3; D is ambiguous. This CDR3 spans 16 amino acids. V lost 1 base and J lost 4, with 14 bases in between. From germline, CDR1 is SGHDN and CDR2 FVKESK. The CDR3 coding sequence is TGTGCCAGCAGCCAAGTATCTCCGGGGTCAGGAAACACCATATATTTT. It encodes CASSQVSPGSGNTIYF.

The genes are TRBV6-5 and TRBJ1-1, with TRBD1 matching 7 bases. This CDR3 comprises 13 residues. CDR1 is MNHEY, CDR2 SVGAGI, per germline. V lost 2 bases and J lost 5; bases outside the gene matches: 2. The CDR3 reads CASSYPGGTEAFF. The CDR3 DNA follows: TGTGCCAGCAGTTACCCAGGGGGAACTGAAGCTTTCTTT.

This clone was found many times. The chain carries TRBV15 and TRBJ1-3; 8 bases line up with TRBD1. V lost 3 bases, J lost 6 bases, and 7 bases stayed unmatched. CDR3 length: 15 residues. From germline, CDR1 is LNHNV and CDR2 YYDKDF (reference sequence). The CDR3 DNA follows: TGTGCCACCAGCAGTCTTCAGGGGGCTGTAAACACCATATATTTT. It specifies CATSSLQGAVNTIYF. Variable domain in full (rest from reference TRBV15 and TRBJ1-3): DAMVIQNPRYQVTQFGKPVTLSCSQTLNHNVMYWYQQKSSQAPKLLFHYYDKDFNNEADTPDNFQSRRPNTSFCFLDIRSPGLGDTAMYLCATSSLQGAVNTIYFGEGSWLTVV.

The rearrangement uses TRBV9 and TRBJ2-3; 10 bases are a match to TRBD2. The V segment lost 0 bases and the J segment 0 bases; nucleotides outside the gene matches: 4. CDR1 and CDR2 from the germline V gene are SGDLS and YYNGEE. The CDR3 spans 17 residues. The CDR3 loop is CASSVDVAGGSTDTQYF. The CDR3 nucleotides read TGTGCCAGCAGCGTAGATGTAGCGGGGGGCAGCACAGATACGCAGTATTTT.

This chain links TRBV4-3 with TRBJ2-1; D call uncertain. Trimming stripped 0 bases from V and 9 bases from J, with 18 bases between. The CDR3 sequence is 16 residues long. Germline CDR1 and CDR2: LGHNA and YSLEER. The chain's CDR3 is CASSQDWASLNGEQFF. CDR3 in DNA: TGCGCCAGCAGCCAAGATTGGGCAAGCCTCAACGGTGAGCAGTTCTTC.

The CDR3 DNA follows: TGCGCCAGCAGCCCCCGTTCGGCAGCTAGGAATTCACCCCTCCACTTT. Translating it yields CASSPRSAARNSPLHF. The J gene is TRBJ1-6, the V gene TRBV4-1; D is unclear. The germline V and J ends were trimmed by 4 bases and 7 bases, with 17 bases remaining between them. In germline, CDR1 is MGHRA, CDR2 YSYEKL. There are 16 residues in the CDR3.

The J gene is TRBJ2-1, the V gene TRBV7-3, with TRBD2 matching 11 bases. V lost 5 bases to trimming and J lost 7 bases; unmatched junction nucleotides: 16. Germline V gene lookup returns CDR1 SGHTA and CDR2 FQGTGA. This CDR3 region has 18 residues. CDR3 protein: CASSRSQIGASGGNEQFF. CDR3 nucleotide sequence: TGTGCCAGCAGCAGGAGTCAAATTGGGGCTAGCGGGGGGAATGAGCAGTTCTTC.

This chain uses TRBV19 with TRBJ1-1; no definite D call. This CDR3 contains 14 residues. V was trimmed by 1 base and J by 5 bases, leaving 11 bases between them. Germline CDR1 reads LNHDA; CDR2 reads SQIVND (reference sequence). CDR3 nucleotide sequence: TGTGCCAGTAGTATAGGTACAAGTTGGACTGAAGCTTTCTTT. The encoded protein is CASSIGTSWTEAFF.